Presented here are 24 T cell receptor beta chains from one specimen sequenced in a study of beta chain features in type 1 diabetes. Expressed TCRB transcripts were sequenced after all isolated RNA was converted to cDNA. Libraries were prepared by immunoSEQ multiplex PCR; TCRdb keeps only in-frame clonotypes and omits some of them. The sample has roughly 450,000 clones; about 15% are singletons. The specimen sequenced was naive CD4+ T cells from blood. The receptors here all came from a man between 25 and 39 years old in good health.

This chain uses TRBV7-2 with TRBJ1-4; D remains unclear. CDR1 SGHTA and CDR2 FQGNSA come from the germline V gene. There are 12 residues in the CDR3. V was trimmed by 5 bases and J by 10 bases, leaving 11 bases between them. The DNA for the CDR3 is TGTGCCAGCAGCCTCCGGGTGGGAAAACTGTTTTTT. The encoded protein is CASSLRVGKLFF.

This clone was observed a few times. This sequence joins TRBV11-2 and TRBJ2-5; D not resolved. The CDR3 loop spans 14 amino acids. Germline CDR1 SGHAT, CDR2 FQNNGV. The V and J ends lost 0 bases and 7 bases respectively, with 12 bases between them. The CDR3 DNA reads TGTGCCAGCAGCTTAGAAGCGTCCGCCGGGACCCAGTACTTC. This gives the protein CASSLEASAGTQYF.

This CDR3 is CSARTGRTQYF. The CDR3, as DNA: TGCAGTGCTAGGACTGGGCGGACGCAGTATTTT. The chain uses TRBV20-1 and TRBJ2-3, with D unclear. The CDR3 extends over 11 amino acids. Trimming stripped 3 bases from V and 9 bases from J, with 10 bases between. Germline values: CDR1 DFQATT, CDR2 SNEGSKA (reference sequence).

This clone was seen ten or more times. The rearrangement links TRBV9 to TRBJ2-6; TRBD1 is a possible D gene (5 bases). The V gene lost 3 bases and the J gene lost 4 bases, with 20 bases spanning the gap. CDR3 length equals 18 residues. Germline V gives CDR1 SGDLS, CDR2 YYNGEE. CDR3 nucleotides: TGTGCCAGCAGCGCCGGACAACGACCCCGGACGGGGGCCAACGTCCTGACTTTC. Protein: CASSAGQRPRTGANVLTF.

The CDR3 sequence is CASGLIGGRVNEQFF. CDR3 DNA: TGTGCTAGTGGTCTTATAGGGGGCCGGGTCAATGAGCAGTTCTTC. V and J are TRBV12-5 and TRBJ2-1; 7 positions match TRBD1. Germline V gives CDR1 LGHNT, CDR2 FRNRAP. Losses at the gene ends were 5 bases for V and 6 bases for J; bases not matched to a gene: 10. The CDR3 sequence is 15 residues long.

This clone was seen a few times. CDR3 region: CASNSLSKSYTF. The CDR3 coding sequence is TGTGCCAGCAACTCGTTGTCTAAGAGCTACACCTTC. The chain has TRBV2 and TRBJ1-2, with D unclear. Trimming took off 7 bases at V and 9 bases at J, with 15 bases between the two ends. Looked up from germline, CDR1 is SNHLY and CDR2 is FYNNEI. This CDR3 region has 12 residues.

This clone was counted between two and nine times. The chain recombines TRBV7-9 with TRBJ1-1; D ambiguous. The germline CDR1 and CDR2 sequences are SEHNR and FQNEAQ (reference sequence). The germline V and J ends were trimmed by 1 base and 5 bases, with 11 bases remaining between them. This CDR3 is 14 amino acids long. CDR3 sequence reads: CASSLEIGVTEAFF. For the CDR3, the DNA is TGTGCCAGCAGCTTAGAAATAGGAGTGACTGAAGCTTTCTTT.

In its sample, this clone was seen a few times. This chain joins TRBV7-2 and TRBJ2-5; perhaps TRBD2 as D (5 bases). The CDR3 loop spans 18 amino acids. From germline, CDR1 is SGHTA and CDR2 FQGNSA. Trimming left V 6 bases short and J 2 bases short, with 25 bases between. The chain's CDR3 is CASRYPRASTRGQETQYF. CDR3 DNA: TGTGCCAGCAGGTATCCGCGGGCCTCAACTCGCGGGCAAGAGACCCAGTACTTC. The variable domain in full, completed from reference TRBV7-2 and TRBJ2-5, reads GAGVSQSPSNKVTEKGKDVELRCDPISGHTALYWYRQSLGQGLEFLIYFQGNSAPDKSGLPSDRFSAERTGGSVSTLTIQRTQQEDSAVYLCASRYPRASTRGQETQYFGPGTRLLVL.

This clone was counted only a few times. The chain joins TRBV14 to TRBJ2-1; D is perhaps TRBD1 (6 bases). V gave up 1 base and J gave up 13 bases, with 14 bases separating them. CDR1 and CDR2 (germline): SGHDN, FVKESK. The CDR3 sequence is 13 residues long. Written as DNA, the CDR3 is TGTGCCAGCAGCCAAGCGAGGACAGTGCGACAGTTCTTC. It encodes CASSQARTVRQFF.

This clone was counted a few times. The chain combines TRBV5-4 with TRBJ2-1; 11 bases line up with TRBD2. CDR3 length: 18 amino acids. Unmatched junction bases numbered 7, after V lost 2 bases and J lost 0 bases. In germline, CDR1 is SGHNT, CDR2 YYREEE (reference sequence). CDR3 region: CASSFSGRARSSYNEQFF. The CDR3 coding sequence is TGTGCCAGCAGCTTTAGCGGGAGGGCTCGAAGCTCCTACAATGAGCAGTTCTTC.

The chain links TRBV7-2 to TRBJ1-1; D unclear. Germline values: CDR1 SGHTA, CDR2 FQGNSA. This CDR3 is 14 amino acids long. With 7 bases removed from V and 1 base from J, the gap between germline ends came to 13 bases. The DNA of the CDR3 is TGTGCCAGCACCCTCCGGAAGGGGAACACTGAAGCTTTCTTT. Residues: CASTLRKGNTEAFF.

A few counts support this clone. The J gene is TRBJ1-4, the V gene TRBV5-6, with D perhaps TRBD1 (5 bases). Germline V gene data show CDR1 as SGHDT and CDR2 as YYEEEE. This CDR3 contains 14 residues. Trimming took off 6 bases at V and 7 bases at J, with 16 bases between the two ends. The CDR3 loop is CASTIRELGEKLFF. The CDR3 nucleotides are TGTGCCAGCACCATCAGGGAGTTAGGTGAAAAACTGTTTTTT.

This clone has at least ten counts. The rearrangement uses TRBV7-9 and TRBJ2-5, with D maybe TRBD2 (6 bases). Trimming left V 7 bases short and J 4 bases short, with 13 bases between. The CDR3 length is 13 residues. Germline V lookup: CDR1 SEHNR, CDR2 FQNEAQ (reference sequence). The CDR3 DNA follows: TGTGCCAGCACGGGCGGGGCCCGAGAGACCCAGTACTTC. Protein product: CASTGGARETQYF.

This clone was counted a few times. The rearrangement links TRBV7-2 to TRBJ1-2; no definite D call. Germline-derived CDR1 and CDR2 are SGHTA and FQGNSA. This CDR3 region has 13 residues. V was clipped by 5 bases and J by 8 bases, with 15 bases between them. The CDR3 region is CASSPDRQSGYTF. The DNA for the CDR3 is TGTGCCAGCAGCCCAGATCGACAATCGGGCTACACCTTC.

The rearrangement joins TRBV11-2 to TRBJ2-2; D is unclear. Trimming cost V 3 bases and J 5 bases, with 7 bases left between them. The CDR3 length is 13 residues. Germline V lookup: CDR1 SGHAT, CDR2 FQNNGV. The CDR3 DNA follows: TGTGCCAGCAGCTTCGAGCGAACCGGGGAGCTGTTTTTT. Translated, it gives CASSFERTGELFF. The whole variable domain, remainder taken from reference TRBV11-2 and TRBJ2-2, is EAGVAQSPRYKIIEKRQSVAFWCNPISGHATLYWYQQILGQGPKLLIQFQNNGVVDDSQLPKDRFSAERLKGVDSTLKIQPAKLEDSAVYLCASSFERTGELFFGEGSRLTVL.

This clone was found a few times. The chain links TRBV18 to TRBJ2-4; the D gene is possibly TRBD2 (5 bases). The length of the CDR3 is 16 residues. Germline assignment: CDR1 KGHSH and CDR2 LQKENI. V lost 2 bases, J lost 4 bases, and 15 bases lay in between. This chain's CDR3 is CASSPGSRRPKNIQYF. DNA of the CDR3: TGTGCCAGCTCACCAGGGAGTCGCAGGCCGAAAAACATTCAGTACTTC.

V and J are TRBV4-3 and TRBJ2-1, with TRBD2 identical over 9 bases. Germline values: CDR1 LGHNA, CDR2 YSLEER. V was clipped by 1 base and J by 8 bases; unmatched bases: 12. The CDR3 length is 17 residues. As DNA, the CDR3 is TGCGCCAGCAGCCAAGGCGTTACCGGGACTAGCAGCTATGAGCAGTTCTTC. Translated: CASSQGVTGTSSYEQFF.

The gene calls are TRBV27 and TRBJ1-3; no reliable D call. The V gene's germline CDR1 is MNHEY and CDR2 SMNVEV (reference sequence). This CDR3 has 14 residues. Trimming left V 2 bases short and J 6 bases short, with 11 bases between. As DNA, the CDR3 is TGTGCCAGCAGTTTAGATTTTTCCACAAACACCATATATTTT. Its translation: CASSLDFSTNTIYF.

This clone appeared a few times. The CDR3 nucleotides are TGTGCCAGCAGCTCCTTTTACGAGCAGTACGTC. Its translation is CASSSFYEQYV. The chain has TRBV11-2 and TRBJ2-7; no definite D call. Germline V gene data show CDR1 as SGHAT and CDR2 as FQNNGV. Trimming pared 4 bases from V and 4 bases from J, leaving 5 bases between. This CDR3 has 11 residues.

This clone was counted between two and nine times. The CDR3 DNA reads TGCAGCGTTGCCCCGGACTTCAACACCATATATTTT. Translation: CSVAPDFNTIYF. The chain is built from TRBV29-1 and TRBJ1-3; no clear D gene. CDR3 length: 12 amino acids. V was pared by 4 bases and J by 7 bases, with 11 bases between. The germline CDR1 and CDR2 sequences are SQVTM and ANQGSEA.

V is TRBV9 and J is TRBJ1-1; D is undetermined. The germline gives CDR1 SGDLS, CDR2 YYNGEE. The CDR3 sequence is 13 residues long. Deletions cut 3 bases from V and 5 bases from J, with 11 bases between. The CDR3 DNA reads TGTGCCAGCAGCGAAACGGGAGGGACTGAAGCTTTCTTT. This gives the protein CASSETGGTEAFF.

A few counts support this clone. This chain links TRBV9 with TRBJ2-2, with D possibly matching TRBD1 (5 bases). V was clipped by 0 bases and J by 6 bases, with 15 bases between them. Germline V CDR1 and CDR2: SGDLS, YYNGEE. This CDR3 comprises 16 residues. The CDR3 DNA is TGTGCCAGCAGCGTAGCGGGCAGGGTCTTATCCGGGGAGCTGTTTTTT. Amino acids: CASSVAGRVLSGELFF.

This clone was counted a few times. This may stem from a read error, because a much larger clone lies one nucleotide away. The V call is TRBV11-3, the J call TRBJ2-3; no clear D. Germline CDR1 and CDR2: SGHNT and YENEEA. Trimming cost V 3 bases and J 0 bases, with 1 base left between them. This CDR3 has 12 amino acids. CDR3 residues: CASSFSTDTQYF. The CDR3 nucleotides are TGTGCCAGCAGCTTTAGCACAGATACGCAGTATTTT.

This chain joins TRBV15 and TRBJ2-3, with TRBD1 identical over 8 bases. With V trimmed by 3 bases and J by 1 base, 6 bases remained unmatched. This CDR3 region has 16 residues. Germline V gives CDR1 LNHNV, CDR2 YYDKDF (reference sequence). The DNA of the CDR3 is TGTGCCACCAGCAGCAGGACAGGGTTGGGCACAGATACGCAGTATTTT. Its protein is CATSSRTGLGTDTQYF.